This passage covers 28 T cell receptor beta chains from one sample sequenced in a study of CD4+ T cells in melanoma. This table comes from immunoSEQ multiplex PCR, and its TCRdb copy is limited to in-frame clones, with some not included. This table holds just under 90 clones. The sample was a T cell line or clone, from whole sample or a sorted T cell fraction (not recorded which). The receptors were sampled from a human donor with melanoma. Some clones in this sample may be carry-over from other donors' samples.

This chain links TRBV7-9 with TRBJ2-1; 10 bases agree with TRBD2. From germline, CDR1 is SEHNR and CDR2 FQNEAQ (reference sequence). The J segment lost 8 bases and the V segment lost 5 bases, leaving 12 bases of the junction unmatched. CDR3 size: 16 residues. In DNA, the CDR3 is TGTGCCAGCAGCCCCGGGACTAGCGCACACGAGCATGAGCAGTTCTTC. Translating gives CASSPGTSAHEHEQFF. Combining the CDR3 with reference TRBV7-9 and TRBJ2-1 gives the whole variable domain DTGVSQNPRHKITKRGQNVTFRCDPISEHNRLYWYRQTLGQGPEFLTYFQNEAQLEKSRLLSDRFSAERPKGSFSTLEIQRTEQGDSAMYLCASSPGTSAHEHEQFFGPGTRLTVL.

This chain joins TRBV9 and TRBJ1-3, with a weak D call TRBD1 (5 bases). CDR1 and CDR2 from the germline V gene are SGDLS and YYNGEE. This CDR3 spans 13 amino acids. V shed 3 bases and J shed 8 bases, with 12 bases lying between them. The chain's CDR3 is CASSGGPGDTIYF. In DNA form, the CDR3 reads TGTGCCAGCAGCGGGGGCCCCGGTGACACCATATATTTT.

This chain uses TRBV4-2 with TRBJ1-4; tentative D call: TRBD1 (5 bases). This CDR3 region has 15 residues. The V gene's germline CDR1 is LGHNA and CDR2 YNFKEQ. The ends were cut back, 0 bases at V and 8 bases at J, with 13 bases in the middle. The CDR3, as DNA: TGTGCCAGCAGCCAAGATCGGAGGGGAGGGGAAAAACTGTTTTTT. Protein sequence: CASSQDRRGGEKLFF.

The CDR3 spells CANPRGQGIYPATNEKLFF. CDR3 DNA sequence: TGTGCAAACCCTCGAGGACAGGGGATTTACCCGGCAACTAATGAAAAACTGTTTTTT. The chain carries TRBV6-4 and TRBJ1-4; 9 nucleotides agree with TRBD1. This CDR3 comprises 19 residues. Germline-derived CDR1 and CDR2 are MRHNA and SNTAGT.

The table lists this clone with a few counts. The V and J genes are TRBV19 and TRBJ1-5; no clear D gene. Germline CDR1 LNHDA, CDR2 SQIVND (reference sequence). The ends were cut back, 0 bases at V and 4 bases at J, with 10 bases in the middle. CDR3 length equals 15 residues. This CDR3 reads CASSIDLAKNQPQHF. The DNA for the CDR3 is TGTGCCAGTAGTATAGATCTGGCAAAGAATCAGCCCCAGCATTTT.

This chain joins TRBV10-3 and TRBJ2-1; possible D gene TRBD2, 5 bases. V lost 6 bases and J lost 0, with 12 bases in between. The CDR3 length is 15 residues. CDR1 ENHRY and CDR2 SYGVKD come from the germline V gene. The chain's CDR3 is CAISHEGGSYNEQFF. The DNA for the CDR3 is TGTGCCATCAGCCACGAGGGCGGCTCCTACAATGAGCAGTTCTTC.

The chain carries TRBV27 and TRBJ1-6; D unresolved. The germline V gene has CDR1 MNHEY and CDR2 SMNVEV (reference sequence). V was clipped by 3 bases and J by 5 bases, with 8 bases between them. This CDR3 contains 14 residues. The DNA of the CDR3 is TGTGCCAGCAGTTTGGGCAGAAATAATTCACCCCTCCACTTT. It is translated as CASSLGRNNSPLHF.

V and J are TRBV18 and TRBJ2-2, with a possible D match to TRBD1 (7 bases). V dropped 5 bases and J dropped 4 bases, with 14 bases sitting between them. Germline CDR1 is KGHSH and CDR2 is LQKENI. The CDR3 has 15 residues. The CDR3 loop is CASSTRQGGTGELFF. The CDR3 DNA is TGTGCCAGCTCAACCCGACAGGGAGGCACCGGGGAGCTGTTTTTT.

The genes are TRBV28 and TRBJ2-7, with D possibly TRBD2 on 6 matching bases. The CDR3 totals 13 residues. V lost 8 bases and J 6 bases, leaving 17 bases between the germline ends. The germline V gene has CDR1 MDHEN and CDR2 SYDVKM. CDR3 nucleotide sequence: TGTGCCAGCTCTCTCGGGCTAGCGAGCGAGCAGTACTTC. The encoded protein is CASSLGLASEQYF.

The genes are TRBV6-5 and TRBJ1-1, with D uncertain. The CDR3 extends over 11 amino acids. V was trimmed by 10 bases and J by 6 bases, leaving 12 bases between them. Germline-derived CDR1 and CDR2 are MNHEY and SVGAGI. CDR3 in amino acids: CATLERAEAFF. In DNA form, the CDR3 reads TGTGCCACTCTAGAGCGCGCTGAAGCTTTCTTT.

This chain joins TRBV13 and TRBJ1-1; no definite D call. V gave up 5 bases and J gave up 4 bases, with 14 bases separating them. The CDR3 runs 14 residues. Looked up from germline, CDR1 is PRHDT and CDR2 is FYEKMQ (reference sequence). The CDR3 DNA sequence: TGTGCCAGCAGCCCAGGACTGCGGGGCACTGAAGCTTTCTTT. Amino acid sequence: CASSPGLRGTEAFF.

This rearrangement joins TRBV19 to TRBJ1-1, with D unclear. The CDR3 spans 13 residues. Per germline, CDR1 LNHDA and CDR2 SQIVND (reference sequence). The ends were cut back, 6 bases at V and 1 base at J, with 9 bases in the middle. The CDR3 loop reads CASRPRENTEAFF. The CDR3 coding sequence is TGTGCCAGTAGACCTAGAGAGAACACTGAAGCTTTCTTT.

The chain employs TRBV6-5 and TRBJ2-5; D perhaps matches TRBD2 (5 bases). V lost 2 bases and J 2 bases, leaving 9 bases between the germline ends. CDR1 is MNHEY, CDR2 SVGAGI, per germline. CDR3 length: 14 residues. Written as DNA, the CDR3 is TGTGCCAGCAGTTACATCACTAGGCAAGAGACCCAGTACTTC. This gives the protein CASSYITRQETQYF.

The V and J genes are TRBV11-2 and TRBJ2-3; D might be TRBD1 (6 bases). Trimming stripped 3 bases from V and 3 bases from J, with 7 bases between. From germline, CDR1 is SGHAT and CDR2 FQNNGV. The CDR3 runs 13 residues. The CDR3 DNA sequence: TGTGCCAGCAGCTTTCAGGGGACAGATACGCAGTATTTT. Translating gives CASSFQGTDTQYF.

This CDR3 is CASSPAGARQTQYF. The CDR3, as DNA: TGTGCTAGCTCGCCGGCAGGAGCGCGTCAGACCCAGTACTTC. V usage is TRBV7-7 and J usage is TRBJ2-5; no firm D call. Germline loops: CDR1 SSHAT, CDR2 FNYEAQ (reference sequence). The CDR3 is 14 residues long.

The chain joins TRBV7-9 to TRBJ1-1, with no clear D. V dropped 1 base and J dropped 3 bases, with 6 bases sitting between them. This CDR3 region has 13 residues. The germline V gene encodes CDR1 SEHNR and CDR2 FQNEAQ (reference sequence). The CDR3, as DNA: TGTGCCAGCAGCTTAGACGGGGACACTGAAGCTTTCTTT. Protein: CASSLDGDTEAFF.

This clone was recorded once. This chain joins TRBV30 and TRBJ1-2; possible D gene TRBD1, 5 bases. Germline CDR1 GTSNPN, CDR2 SVGIG (reference sequence). The CDR3 has 13 residues. Trimming took 2 bases from V and 7 from J, leaving 14 bases between them. This CDR3 reads CAWSLGAPRGYTF. Written as DNA, the CDR3 is TGTGCCTGGAGTCTAGGGGCCCCTCGTGGCTACACCTTC. The whole variable domain, remainder taken from reference TRBV30 and TRBJ1-2, is SQTIHQWPATLVQPVGSPLSLECTVEGTSNPNLYWYRQAAGRGLQLLFYSVGIGQISSEVPQNLSASRPQDRQFILSSKKLLLSDSGFYLCAWSLGAPRGYTFGSGTRLTVV.

This clone was counted a single time. J is TRBJ2-7 and V is TRBV30, with TRBD2 matching over 8 bases. V was clipped by 3 bases and J by 5 bases; unmatched bases: 6. The CDR3 covers 13 residues. CDR1 and CDR2 from the germline V gene are GTSNPN and SVGIG (reference sequence). DNA of the CDR3: TGTGCCTGGAGGTCCGGGACTAGTAACGAGCAGTACTTC. Residues: CAWRSGTSNEQYF. Combining the CDR3 with reference TRBV30 and TRBJ2-7 gives the whole variable domain SQTIHQWPATLVQPVGSPLSLECTVEGTSNPNLYWYRQAAGRGLQLLFYSVGIGQISSEVPQNLSASRPQDRQFILSSKKLLLSDSGFYLCAWRSGTSNEQYFGPGTRLTVT.

The chain couples TRBV5-5 to TRBJ2-7; 7 nucleotides line up with TRBD2. The ends lost 0 bases at V and 3 bases at J; junction bases unmatched: 3. The germline V gene has CDR1 SGHKS and CDR2 YYEKEE (reference sequence). CDR3 size: 14 residues. CDR3 sequence (DNA): TGTGCCAGCAGCTTGGCGGGGGGAGGCTACGAGCAGTACTTC. Its translation: CASSLAGGGYEQYF.

CDR3 residues: CASSFSGYGYTF. The CDR3 region has the DNA TGCGCCAGCAGCTTTTCGGGGTATGGCTACACCTTC. The chain combines TRBV5-1 with TRBJ1-2; D unclear. Germline assignment: CDR1 SGHRS and CDR2 YFSETQ. Trimming shortened V by 2 bases and J by 5 bases, and 7 bases separated the two germline ends. The CDR3 has 12 amino acids.

V gene TRBV9 combines with J gene TRBJ1-1, with 8 positions matching TRBD1. Germline V gives CDR1 SGDLS, CDR2 YYNGEE. With 4 bases clipped from V and 1 base from J, the junction kept 12 bases outside the gene matches. The CDR3 contains 17 residues. The CDR3: CASSTSGGAVWNTEAFF. CDR3 nucleotide sequence: TGTGCCAGCAGCACTTCAGGGGGCGCGGTGTGGAACACTGAAGCTTTCTTT.

The chain couples TRBV11-1 to TRBJ2-5; 9 bases align to TRBD1. The V gene end was trimmed by 5 bases and the J gene end by 4 bases; junction bases not matched to a gene: 8. CDR3 length: 15 amino acids. In germline, CDR1 is SGHAT, CDR2 FQDESV (reference sequence). CDR3 in DNA: TGTGCCAGCAGCAGGGGACAGGGCAGGGGAGAGACCCAGTACTTC. It yields the protein CASSRGQGRGETQYF.

The chain joins TRBV27 to TRBJ2-1; no clear D gene. The V gene lost 1 base and the J gene lost 5 bases, with 9 bases spanning the gap. Germline-derived CDR1 and CDR2 are MNHEY and SMNVEV (reference sequence). This CDR3 has 14 residues. The CDR3 DNA reads TGTGCCAGCAGTTTATTGGGCTCGAACAATGAGCAGTTCTTC. The encoded protein is CASSLLGSNNEQFF.

The rearrangement uses TRBV28 and TRBJ1-1; D is undetermined. V lost 4 bases to trimming and J lost 12 bases, with 12 bases between them. The germline V gene has CDR1 MDHEN and CDR2 SYDVKM. The CDR3 totals 11 residues. The CDR3 region is CASSSAHSSFF. The DNA for the CDR3 is TGTGCCAGCAGTTCCGCACATTCCTCTTTCTTT.

The chain uses TRBV7-8 and TRBJ1-2; D is unclear. The CDR3 is 14 residues long. Deletions cut 2 bases from V and 5 bases from J, with 12 bases between. Germline assignment: CDR1 SGHVS and CDR2 FQNEAQ. The CDR3, as DNA: TGTGCCAGCAGCTTACGACACGACCTATATGGCTACACCTTC. Protein sequence: CASSLRHDLYGYTF.

This chain uses TRBV5-1 with TRBJ2-3, with D perhaps being TRBD1 or TRBD2 (5 bases each). The V end lost 2 bases, the J end lost 2 bases, and 12 bases lay between the germline ends. This CDR3 has 15 residues. Germline loops: CDR1 SGHRS, CDR2 YFSETQ. For the CDR3, the DNA is TGCGCCAGCAGCTTTTCCGGGGCCTACACAGATACGCAGTATTTT. It yields the protein CASSFSGAYTDTQYF.

The genes are TRBV4-2 and TRBJ1-3, with D maybe TRBD1 (5 bases). Trimming took 1 base from V and 3 from J, leaving 10 bases between them. Germline V CDR1 and CDR2: LGHNA, YNFKEQ. The CDR3 totals 15 residues. CDR3 bases: TGTGCCAGCAGCCAAGCGTCGCAGGGTGGAAACACCATATATTTT. Translated, it gives CASSQASQGGNTIYF.

The chain carries TRBV28 and TRBJ2-5; D may be TRBD1 or TRBD2 (5 bases each). Trimming pared 3 bases from V and 2 bases from J, leaving 10 bases between. This CDR3 is built from 14 residues. Germline CDR1 reads MDHEN; CDR2 reads SYDVKM. CDR3 nucleotide sequence: TGTGCCAGCAGTTTCCACGGGACGCAAGAGACCCAGTACTTC. Its protein is CASSFHGTQETQYF.